This T cell receptor (beta chain) was captured by sequencing in a study of blood T cells in healthy people across ages. Findings of the study overall: The percentage of naive T cells correlated strongly with TCR beta diversity. Naive CD4+ cells and diversity were both higher in long-lived donors than in aged donors.

Remarks on this clonotype: Its antigen is not known.

V was shortened by 5 bases and J by 0 bases, with 12 bases between the two germline ends. The CDR3 contains 15 residues. From germline, CDR1 is SGHDT and CDR2 YYEEEE. A J-beta primer mix and a sample-barcoded 5' primer were used in a second PCR of about 7 to 11 cycles. TCRdb processed the 5' RACE reads anew with MiXCR; each CDR3 protein has one entry. Found here are 1.5 million or so distinct CDR3 sequences, approximately 40% of them singletons; the top ten hold 7% to 9.5%. The TCR was taken from a woman aged 18-29 years in good health. Sequenced material: blood. This chain links TRBV5-6 with TRBJ1-5; a weak D match, TRBD1 (5 bases). The CDR3 loop is CASRVTGDSNQPQHF. Written as DNA, the CDR3 is TGTGCCAGCAGGGTAACGGGGGATAGCAATCAGCCCCAGCATTTT.